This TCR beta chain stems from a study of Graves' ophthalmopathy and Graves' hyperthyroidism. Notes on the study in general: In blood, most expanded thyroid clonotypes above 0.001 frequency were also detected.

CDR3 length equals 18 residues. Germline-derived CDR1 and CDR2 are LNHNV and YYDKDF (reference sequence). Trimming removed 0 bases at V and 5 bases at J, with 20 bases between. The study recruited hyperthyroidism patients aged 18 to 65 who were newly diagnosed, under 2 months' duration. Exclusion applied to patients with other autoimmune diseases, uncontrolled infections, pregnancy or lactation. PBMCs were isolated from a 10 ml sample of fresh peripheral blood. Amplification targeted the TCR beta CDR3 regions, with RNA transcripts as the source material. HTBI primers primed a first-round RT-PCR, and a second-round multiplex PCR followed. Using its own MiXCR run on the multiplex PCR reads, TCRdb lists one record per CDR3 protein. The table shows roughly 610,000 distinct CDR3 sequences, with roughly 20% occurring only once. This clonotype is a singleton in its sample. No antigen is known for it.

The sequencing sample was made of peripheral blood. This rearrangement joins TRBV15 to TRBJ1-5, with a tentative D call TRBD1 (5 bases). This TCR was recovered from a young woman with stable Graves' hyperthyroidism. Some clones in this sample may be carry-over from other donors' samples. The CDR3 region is CATSRDESGGRPYQPQHF. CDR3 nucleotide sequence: TGTGCCACCAGCAGAGATGAATCGGGGGGGAGGCCCTATCAGCCCCAGCATTTT.